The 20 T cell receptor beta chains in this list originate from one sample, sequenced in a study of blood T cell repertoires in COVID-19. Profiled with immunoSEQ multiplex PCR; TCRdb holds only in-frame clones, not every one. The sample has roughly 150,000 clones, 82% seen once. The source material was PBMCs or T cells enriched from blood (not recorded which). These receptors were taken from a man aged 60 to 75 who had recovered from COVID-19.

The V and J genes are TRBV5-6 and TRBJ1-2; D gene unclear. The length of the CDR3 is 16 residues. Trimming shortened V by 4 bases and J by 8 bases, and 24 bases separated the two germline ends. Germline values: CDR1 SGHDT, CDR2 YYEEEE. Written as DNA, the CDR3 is TGTGCCAGCAGCCCTACGGCCGGACCCCGGAGGAAGGGCTACACCTTC. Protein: CASSPTAGPRRKGYTF.

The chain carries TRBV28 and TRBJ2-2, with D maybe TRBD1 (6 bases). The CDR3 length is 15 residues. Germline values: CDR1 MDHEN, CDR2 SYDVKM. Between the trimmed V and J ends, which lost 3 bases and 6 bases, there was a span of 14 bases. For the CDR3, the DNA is TGTGCCAGCAGTTTGCTAGGGGGAAACCCCGGGGAGCTGTTTTTT. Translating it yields CASSLLGGNPGELFF.

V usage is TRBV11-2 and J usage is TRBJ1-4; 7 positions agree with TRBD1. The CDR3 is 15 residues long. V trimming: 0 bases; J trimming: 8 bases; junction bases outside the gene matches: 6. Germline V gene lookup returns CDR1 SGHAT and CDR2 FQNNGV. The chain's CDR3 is CASSLEGQPGEKLFF. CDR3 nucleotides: TGTGCCAGCAGCTTAGAGGGACAGCCAGGCGAAAAACTGTTTTTT.

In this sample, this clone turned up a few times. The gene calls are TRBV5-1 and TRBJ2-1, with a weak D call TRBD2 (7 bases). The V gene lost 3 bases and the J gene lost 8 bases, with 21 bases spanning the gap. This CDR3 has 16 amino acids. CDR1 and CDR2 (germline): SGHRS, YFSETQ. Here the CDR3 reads CASSWRGGGNVDEQFF. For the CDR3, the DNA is TGCGCCAGCAGCTGGAGGGGAGGGGGGAACGTAGATGAGCAGTTCTTC.

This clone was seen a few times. CDR3 sequence (DNA): TGTGCCAGCAGATCGCAGGGAGGGCAGCCCCAGCATTTT. Encoded protein: CASRSQGGQPQHF. J is TRBJ1-5 and V is TRBV28; the D gene is possibly TRBD1 (5 bases). This CDR3 spans 13 amino acids. V was cut by 6 bases and J by 7 bases, with 13 bases left in between. CDR1 is MDHEN, CDR2 SYDVKM, per germline.

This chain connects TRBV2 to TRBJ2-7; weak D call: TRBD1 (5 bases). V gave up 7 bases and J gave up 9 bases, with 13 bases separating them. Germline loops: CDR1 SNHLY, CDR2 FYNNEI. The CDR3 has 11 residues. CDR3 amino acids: CASKEQGRQYF. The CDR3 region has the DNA TGTGCCAGCAAGGAGCAGGGCCGGCAGTACTTC.

Here the CDR3 reads CASSPWTASSGANVLTF. CDR3 nucleotides: TGTGCCAGCAGTCCGTGGACAGCTAGCTCTGGGGCCAACGTCCTGACTTTC. The chain joins TRBV6-2 or TRBV6-3 to TRBJ2-6, with a tentative D call TRBD1 (6 bases). Germline V CDR1 and CDR2: MNHEY, SVGEGT. The CDR3 length is 17 residues. Trimming removed 5 bases at V and 0 bases at J, with 14 bases between.

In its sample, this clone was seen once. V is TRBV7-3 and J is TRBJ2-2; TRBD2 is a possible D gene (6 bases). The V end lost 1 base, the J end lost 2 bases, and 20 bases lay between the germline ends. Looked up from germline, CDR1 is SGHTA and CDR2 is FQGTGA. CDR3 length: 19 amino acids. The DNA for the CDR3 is TGTGCCAGCAGCTTAATATGCCAGGGCGGGAAGGGAAACACCGGGGAGCTGTTTTTT. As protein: CASSLICQGGKGNTGELFF.

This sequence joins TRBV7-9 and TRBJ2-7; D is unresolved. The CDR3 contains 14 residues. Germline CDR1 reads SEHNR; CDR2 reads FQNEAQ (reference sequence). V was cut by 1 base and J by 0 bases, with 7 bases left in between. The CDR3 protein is CASSLGSPSYEQYF. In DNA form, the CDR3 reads TGTGCCAGCAGCTTAGGTAGCCCCTCCTACGAGCAGTACTTC.

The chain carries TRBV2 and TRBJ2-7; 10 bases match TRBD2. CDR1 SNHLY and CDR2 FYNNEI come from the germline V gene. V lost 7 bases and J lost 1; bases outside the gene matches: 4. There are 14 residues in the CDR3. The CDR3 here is CASIPGLASYEQYF. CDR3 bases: TGTGCCAGCATTCCGGGACTAGCGTCCTACGAGCAGTACTTC. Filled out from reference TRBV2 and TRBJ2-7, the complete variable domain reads EPEVTQTPSHQVTQMGQEVILRCVPISNHLYFYWYRQILGQKVEFLVSFYNNEISEKSEIFDDQFSVERPDGSNFTLKIRSTKLEDSAMYFCASIPGLASYEQYFGPGTRLTVT.

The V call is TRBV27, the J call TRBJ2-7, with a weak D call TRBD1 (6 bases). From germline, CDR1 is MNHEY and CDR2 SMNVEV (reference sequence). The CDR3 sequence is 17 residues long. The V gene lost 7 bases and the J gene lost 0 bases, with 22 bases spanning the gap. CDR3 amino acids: CASTPSYLGASSYEQYF. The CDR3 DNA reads TGTGCCAGCACCCCATCGTACCTGGGGGCGAGCTCCTACGAGCAGTACTTC.

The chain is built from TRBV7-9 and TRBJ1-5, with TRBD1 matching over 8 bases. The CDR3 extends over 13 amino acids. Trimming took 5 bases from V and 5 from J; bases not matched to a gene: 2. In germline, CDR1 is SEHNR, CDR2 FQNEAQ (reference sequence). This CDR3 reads CASSGTGDQPQHF. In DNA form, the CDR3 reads TGTGCCAGCAGCGGGACAGGAGATCAGCCCCAGCATTTT. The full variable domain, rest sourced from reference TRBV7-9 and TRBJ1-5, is DTGVSQNPRHKITKRGQNVTFRCDPISEHNRLYWYRQTLGQGPEFLTYFQNEAQLEKSRLLSDRFSAERPKGSFSTLEIQRTEQGDSAMYLCASSGTGDQPQHFGDGTRLSIL.

The CDR3 sequence is CASSLGGSVPPLPSNTGELFF. Here the CDR3 DNA reads TGTGCCAGCAGCTTAGGAGGCAGCGTTCCCCCCCTCCCGTCGAACACCGGGGAGCTGTTTTTT. This chain connects TRBV7-8 to TRBJ2-2; no clear D gene. V was trimmed by 1 base and J by 0 bases, leaving 24 bases between them. This CDR3 has 21 residues. The germline CDR1 and CDR2 sequences are SGHVS and FQNEAQ.

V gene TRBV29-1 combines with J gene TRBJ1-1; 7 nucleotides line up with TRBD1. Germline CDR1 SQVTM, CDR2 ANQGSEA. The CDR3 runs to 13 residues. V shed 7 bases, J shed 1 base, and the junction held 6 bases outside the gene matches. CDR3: CSAEGQTNTEAFF. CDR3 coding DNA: TGCAGCGCTGAGGGACAGACGAACACTGAAGCTTTCTTT.

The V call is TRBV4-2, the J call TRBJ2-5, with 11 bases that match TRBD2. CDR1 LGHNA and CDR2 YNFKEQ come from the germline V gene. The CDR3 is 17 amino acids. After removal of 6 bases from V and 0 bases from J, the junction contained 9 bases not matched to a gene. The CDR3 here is CASRATGTSGNQETQYF. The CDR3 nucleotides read TGTGCCAGCAGGGCCACCGGGACTAGCGGTAACCAAGAGACCCAGTACTTC.

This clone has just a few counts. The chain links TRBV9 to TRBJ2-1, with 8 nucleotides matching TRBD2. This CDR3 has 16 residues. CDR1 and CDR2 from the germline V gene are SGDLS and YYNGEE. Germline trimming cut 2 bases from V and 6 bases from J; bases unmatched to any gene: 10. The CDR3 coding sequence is TGTGCCAGCAGCGTGCAGCCGGGACTAGAGTTCAATGAGCAGTTCTTC. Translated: CASSVQPGLEFNEQFF.

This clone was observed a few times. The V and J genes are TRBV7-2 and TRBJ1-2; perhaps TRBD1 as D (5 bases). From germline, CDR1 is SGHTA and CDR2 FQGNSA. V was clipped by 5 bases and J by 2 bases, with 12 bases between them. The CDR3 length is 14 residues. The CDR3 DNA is TGTGCCAGCAGCCATAGCCCAGGGAACTATGGCTACACCTTC. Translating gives CASSHSPGNYGYTF.

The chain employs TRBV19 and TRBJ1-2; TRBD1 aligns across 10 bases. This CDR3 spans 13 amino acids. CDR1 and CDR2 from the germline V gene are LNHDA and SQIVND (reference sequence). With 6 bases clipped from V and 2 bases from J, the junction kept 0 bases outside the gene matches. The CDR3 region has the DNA TGTGCCAGTAGGGACAGGGGGAACTATGGCTACACCTTC. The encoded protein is CASRDRGNYGYTF.

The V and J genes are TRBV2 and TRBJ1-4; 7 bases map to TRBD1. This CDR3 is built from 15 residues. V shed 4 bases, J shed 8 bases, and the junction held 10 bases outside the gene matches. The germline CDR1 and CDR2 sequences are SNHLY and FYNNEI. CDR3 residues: CASSADRAEGEKLFF. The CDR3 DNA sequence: TGTGCCAGCAGTGCCGACAGGGCAGAAGGCGAAAAACTGTTTTTT.

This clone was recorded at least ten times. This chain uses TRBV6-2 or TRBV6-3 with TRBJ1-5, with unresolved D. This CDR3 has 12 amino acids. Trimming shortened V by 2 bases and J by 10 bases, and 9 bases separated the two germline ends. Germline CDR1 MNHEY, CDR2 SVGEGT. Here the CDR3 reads CASSYGGGPQHF. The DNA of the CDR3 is TGTGCCAGCAGTTACGGAGGAGGTCCCCAGCATTTT.